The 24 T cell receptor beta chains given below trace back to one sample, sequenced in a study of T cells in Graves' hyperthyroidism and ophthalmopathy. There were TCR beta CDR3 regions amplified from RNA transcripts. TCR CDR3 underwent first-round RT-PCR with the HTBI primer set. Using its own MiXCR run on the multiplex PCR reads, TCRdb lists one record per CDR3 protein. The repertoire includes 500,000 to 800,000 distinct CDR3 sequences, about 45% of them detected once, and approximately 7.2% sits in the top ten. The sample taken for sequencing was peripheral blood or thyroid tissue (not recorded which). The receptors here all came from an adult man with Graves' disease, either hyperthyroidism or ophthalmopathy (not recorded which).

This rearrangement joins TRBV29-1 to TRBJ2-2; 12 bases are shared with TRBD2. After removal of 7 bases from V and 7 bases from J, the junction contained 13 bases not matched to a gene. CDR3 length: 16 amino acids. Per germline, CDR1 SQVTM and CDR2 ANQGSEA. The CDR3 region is CSGGSLAGGLNGELFF. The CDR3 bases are TGCAGCGGAGGATCCCTAGCGGGAGGGCTCAACGGGGAGCTGTTTTTT.

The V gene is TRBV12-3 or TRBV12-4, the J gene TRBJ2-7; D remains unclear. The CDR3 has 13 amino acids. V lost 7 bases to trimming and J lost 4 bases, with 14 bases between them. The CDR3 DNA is TGTGCCAGCACCCCCGTAGAATATTACGAGCAGTACTTC. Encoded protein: CASTPVEYYEQYF.

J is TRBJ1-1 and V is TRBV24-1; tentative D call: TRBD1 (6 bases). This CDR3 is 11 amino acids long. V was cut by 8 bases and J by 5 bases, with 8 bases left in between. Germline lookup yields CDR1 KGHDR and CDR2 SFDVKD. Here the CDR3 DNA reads TGTGCCACCATGGGGACAACTGAAGCTTTCTTT. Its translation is CATMGTTEAFF.

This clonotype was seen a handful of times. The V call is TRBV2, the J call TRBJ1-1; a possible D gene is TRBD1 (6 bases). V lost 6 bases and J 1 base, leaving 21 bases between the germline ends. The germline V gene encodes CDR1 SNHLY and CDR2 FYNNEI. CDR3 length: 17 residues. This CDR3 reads CASRNNGQWSQNTEAFF. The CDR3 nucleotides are TGTGCCAGCAGAAACAACGGACAGTGGAGCCAGAACACTGAAGCTTTCTTT.

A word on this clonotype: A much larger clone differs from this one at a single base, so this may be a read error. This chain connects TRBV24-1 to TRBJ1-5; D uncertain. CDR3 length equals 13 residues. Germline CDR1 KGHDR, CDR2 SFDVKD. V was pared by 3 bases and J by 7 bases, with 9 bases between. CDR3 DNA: TGTGCCACCAGTGATCCCTCAGAGCAGCCCCAGCATTTT. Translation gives CATSDPSEQPQHF.

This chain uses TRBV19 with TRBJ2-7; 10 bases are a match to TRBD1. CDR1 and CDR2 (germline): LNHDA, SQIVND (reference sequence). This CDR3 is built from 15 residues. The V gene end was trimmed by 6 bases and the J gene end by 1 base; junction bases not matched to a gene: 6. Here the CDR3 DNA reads TGTGCCAGTAGGCAAGACAGGGGGCGATCCTACGAGCAGTACTTC. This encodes CASRQDRGRSYEQYF.

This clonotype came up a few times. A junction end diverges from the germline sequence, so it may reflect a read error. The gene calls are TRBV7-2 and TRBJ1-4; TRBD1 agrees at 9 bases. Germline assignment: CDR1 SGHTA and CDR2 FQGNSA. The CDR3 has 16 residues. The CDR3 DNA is TGCGCCAGCAGCCAAGAGGCGACAGGGGGGAATGAAAAACTGTTTTTT. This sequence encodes CASSQEATGGNEKLFF.

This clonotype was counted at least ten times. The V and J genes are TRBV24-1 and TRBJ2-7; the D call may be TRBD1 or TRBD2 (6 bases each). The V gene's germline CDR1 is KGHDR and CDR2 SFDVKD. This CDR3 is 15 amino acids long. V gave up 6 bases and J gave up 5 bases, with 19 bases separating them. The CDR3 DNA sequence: TGTGCCACCAGTTCACCACGCGGGACAAAGCACGAGCAGTACTTC. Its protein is CATSSPRGTKHEQYF.

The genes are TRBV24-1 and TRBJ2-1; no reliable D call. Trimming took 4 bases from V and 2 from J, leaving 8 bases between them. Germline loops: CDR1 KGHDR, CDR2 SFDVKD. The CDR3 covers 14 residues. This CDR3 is CATSDRAAYNEQFF. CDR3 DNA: TGTGCCACCAGTGACCGGGCTGCCTACAATGAGCAGTTCTTC.

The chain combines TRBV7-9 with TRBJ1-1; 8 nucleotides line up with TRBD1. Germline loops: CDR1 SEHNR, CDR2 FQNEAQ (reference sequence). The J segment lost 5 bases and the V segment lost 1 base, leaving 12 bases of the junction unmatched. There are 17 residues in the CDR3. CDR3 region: CASSLGKDRVIGTEAFF. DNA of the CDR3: TGTGCCAGCAGCTTAGGAAAGGACAGGGTGATAGGGACTGAAGCTTTCTTT.

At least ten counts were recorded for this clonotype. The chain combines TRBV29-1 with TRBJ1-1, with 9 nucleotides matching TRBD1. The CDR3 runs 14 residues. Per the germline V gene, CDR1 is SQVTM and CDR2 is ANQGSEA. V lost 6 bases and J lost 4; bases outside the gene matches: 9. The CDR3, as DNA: TGCAGCGTGCAGGACAGGGGAGGAAGCACTGAAGCTTTCTTT. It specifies CSVQDRGGSTEAFF.

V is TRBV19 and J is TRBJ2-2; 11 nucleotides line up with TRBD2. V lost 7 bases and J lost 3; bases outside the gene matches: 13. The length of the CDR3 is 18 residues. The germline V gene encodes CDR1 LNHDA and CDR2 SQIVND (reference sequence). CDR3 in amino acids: CASTSGLAGSSYTGELFF. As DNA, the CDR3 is TGTGCCAGTACCTCTGGACTAGCGGGCTCGTCTTACACCGGGGAGCTGTTTTTT.

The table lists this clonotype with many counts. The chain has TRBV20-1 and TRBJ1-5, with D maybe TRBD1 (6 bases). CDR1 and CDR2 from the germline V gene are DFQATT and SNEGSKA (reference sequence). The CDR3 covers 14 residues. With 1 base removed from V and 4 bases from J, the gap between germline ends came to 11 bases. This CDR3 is CSARGEQGNQPQHF. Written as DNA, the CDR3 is TGCAGTGCTAGAGGAGAACAGGGAAATCAGCCCCAGCATTTT.

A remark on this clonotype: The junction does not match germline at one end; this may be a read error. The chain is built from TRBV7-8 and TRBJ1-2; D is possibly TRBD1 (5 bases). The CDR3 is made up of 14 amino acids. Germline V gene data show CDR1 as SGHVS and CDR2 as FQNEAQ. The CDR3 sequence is CASSQVPRDYGYTF. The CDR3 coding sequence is TGCGCCAGCAGCCAAGTTCCCAGGGACTATGGCTACACCTTC.

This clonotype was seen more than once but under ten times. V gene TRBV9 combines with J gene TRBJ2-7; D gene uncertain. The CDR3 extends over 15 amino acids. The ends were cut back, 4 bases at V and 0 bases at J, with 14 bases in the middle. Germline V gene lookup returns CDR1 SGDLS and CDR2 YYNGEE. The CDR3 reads CASSQDLLSSYEQYF. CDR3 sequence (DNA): TGTGCCAGCAGCCAAGACCTGCTGAGCTCCTACGAGCAGTACTTC.

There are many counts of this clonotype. CDR3 protein: CASSLVGKGYTF. The CDR3 DNA follows: TGTGCCAGCAGCTTAGTAGGGAAAGGCTACACCTTC. V gene TRBV7-2 combines with J gene TRBJ1-2; D gene uncertain. The ends were cut back, 1 base at V and 8 bases at J, with 8 bases in the middle. CDR1 is SGHTA and CDR2 is FQGNSA in the germline V gene. The CDR3 is 12 amino acids.

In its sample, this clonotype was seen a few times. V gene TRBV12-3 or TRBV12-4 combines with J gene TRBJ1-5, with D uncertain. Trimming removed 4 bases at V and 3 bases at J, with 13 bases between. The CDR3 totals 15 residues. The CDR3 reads CASSSDGLYNQPQHF. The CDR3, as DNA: TGTGCCAGCAGTTCAGATGGATTGTACAATCAGCCCCAGCATTTT.

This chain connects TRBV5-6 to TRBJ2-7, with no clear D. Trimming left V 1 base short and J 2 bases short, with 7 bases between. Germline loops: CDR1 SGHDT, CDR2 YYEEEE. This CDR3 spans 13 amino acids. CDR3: CASSLINPYEQYF. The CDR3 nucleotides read TGTGCCAGCAGCTTGATAAACCCCTACGAGCAGTACTTC.

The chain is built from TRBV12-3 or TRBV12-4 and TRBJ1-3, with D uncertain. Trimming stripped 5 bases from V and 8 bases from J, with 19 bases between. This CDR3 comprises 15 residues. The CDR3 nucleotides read TGTGCCAGCAGTCCCTCGTTCCCAAGCCGAGACACCATATATTTT. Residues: CASSPSFPSRDTIYF.

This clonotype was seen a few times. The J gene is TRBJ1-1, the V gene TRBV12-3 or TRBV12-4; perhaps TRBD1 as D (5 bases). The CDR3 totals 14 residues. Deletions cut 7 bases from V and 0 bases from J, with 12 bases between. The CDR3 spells CASKFGTLNTEAFF. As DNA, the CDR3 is TGTGCCAGCAAATTCGGGACGTTGAACACTGAAGCTTTCTTT.

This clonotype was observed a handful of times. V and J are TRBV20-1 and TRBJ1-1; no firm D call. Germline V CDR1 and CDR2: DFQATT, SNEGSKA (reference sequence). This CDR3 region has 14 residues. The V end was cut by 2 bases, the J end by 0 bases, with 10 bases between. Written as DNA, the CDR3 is TGCAGTGCTAGACTGGTGAACATGAACACTGAAGCTTTCTTT. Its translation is CSARLVNMNTEAFF.

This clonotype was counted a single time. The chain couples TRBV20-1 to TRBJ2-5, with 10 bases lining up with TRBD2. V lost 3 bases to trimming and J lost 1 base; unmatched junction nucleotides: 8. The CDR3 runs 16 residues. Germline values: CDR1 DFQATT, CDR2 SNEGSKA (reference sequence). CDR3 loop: CSARAGTSELQETQYF. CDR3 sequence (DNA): TGCAGTGCTAGGGCCGGGACTAGCGAGCTCCAAGAGACCCAGTACTTC.

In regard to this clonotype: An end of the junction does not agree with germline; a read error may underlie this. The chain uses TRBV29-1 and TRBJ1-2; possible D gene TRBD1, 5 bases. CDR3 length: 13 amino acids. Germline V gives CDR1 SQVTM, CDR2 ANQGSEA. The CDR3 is CAWSVRGNYGYTF. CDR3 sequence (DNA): TGTGCCTGGAGTGTAAGGGGCAACTATGGCTACACCTTC. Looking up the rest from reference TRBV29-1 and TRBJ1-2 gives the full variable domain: SAVISQKPSRDICQRGTSLTIQCQVDSQVTMMFWYRQQPGQSLTLIATANQGSEATYESGFVIDKFPISRPNLTFSTLTVSNMSPEDSSIYLCAWSVRGNYGYTFGSGTRLTVV.

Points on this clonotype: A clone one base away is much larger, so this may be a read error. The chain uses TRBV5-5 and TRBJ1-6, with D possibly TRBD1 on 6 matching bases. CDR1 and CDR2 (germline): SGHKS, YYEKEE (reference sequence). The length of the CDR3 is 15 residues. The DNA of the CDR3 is TGTGCCAGCAGCTCCGGGACACTCTATAGTTCACCCCTCCACTTT. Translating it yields CASSSGTLYSSPLHF.